This is a list of T cell receptor beta chains from one sample in a study of T cell changes during pregnancy in multiple sclerosis. The repertoire was sequenced with immunoSEQ multiplex PCR; TCRdb's copy has only in-frame clones and lacks some. The repertoire consists of about 67,000 clones, with 90% to 95% occurring once and the leading ten covering approximately 1.5%. The sample in question was peripheral blood, obtained in the second trimester of pregnancy. Source of these receptors: a female donor with multiple sclerosis, enrolled in a pregnancy study. CDR3s include the opening cysteine and the closing phenylalanine or tryptophan. A D gene is named only where the DNA matches it firmly. Clone size is stated in some rows and not others, as once, few, many or a class when expanded.

v_call	d_call	clone_size	cdr3_aa
TRBV6-5	NA	NA	CASSRQGSSYEQYF
TRBV10-1	TRBD2	NA	CASSESSGAGGFSGANVLTF
TRBV7-7	TRBD2	NA	CASSPRLAGDNTQYF
TRBV10-3	NA	NA	CAIRRDFNQPQHF
TRBV18	NA	NA	CASSPPMTVNEQFF
TRBV7-9	TRBD2	NA	CASSSSGGNIQYF
TRBV7-9	TRBD2	NA	CASSTTSGYGYNEQFF
TRBV7-2	NA	NA	CASSLVRAGKPIPDTQYF
TRBV29-1	TRBD2	once	CSVALLAVSTDTQYF
TRBV18	TRBD1	NA	CASSPREAGGFDGYTF
TRBV25-1	NA	NA	CASSAPGRTAYNEQFF
TRBV5-1	TRBD1	NA	CASSFTRQGINEKLFF
TRBV30	NA	once	CAWTGELPGYTF
TRBV18	NA	NA	CASSPTPNAYSSPNSPLHF
TRBV28	TRBD2	NA	CATSLSSGSEEQYF
TRBV10-3	NA	NA	CAISGMEQGIFYEQYF
TRBV5-4	TRBD1	NA	CASSLTGAGNTIYF
TRBV5-1	TRBD1	NA	CASSLGGTVYEQYF
TRBV7-9	TRBD1	few	CASSSTGGRGYTF
TRBV5-1	TRBD2	NA	CASSLGLAGAADEQFF
TRBV29-1	NA	NA	CSTHSGVTREAFF
TRBV9	TRBD2	NA	CASSPAAPGLAGLDTQYF
TRBV6-1	NA	NA	CASSGQGNYGYTF
TRBV6-5	TRBD1	NA	CASSYSTGADTQYF
TRBV7-2	NA	NA	CASSPGYTQYF
TRBV27	NA	NA	CASSPQGGNEQFF
TRBV14	TRBD2	NA	CASSQDFFTSGRNSEQFF
TRBV18	TRBD2	once	CASSRDQGSGINEQFF
TRBV5-1	TRBD2	NA	CASETGREADYWNEQFF
TRBV6-1	NA	NA	CASSEGGKRDTEAFF
TRBV5-4	NA	NA	CASSFRFAVSTNTGELFF
TRBV5-5	TRBD2	NA	CASSLGTSSEQFF
TRBV29-1	NA	NA	CSVFGQQETQYF
TRBV4-2	NA	NA	CASSQDGGADQPQHF
TRBV4-3	NA	many	CASSQFLDSFTGELFF
TRBV7-3	NA	NA	CASSYSRGDTEAFF
TRBV29-1	NA	NA	CSVLGGYEGNEQFF
TRBV4-3	NA	NA	CASSRPEGYGYTF
TRBV5-1	NA	once	CASSLAAGPPRTGELFF
TRBV27	NA	once	CASSLRPGRLDYGYTF
TRBV5-1	TRBD1	NA	CASSRSKGTDPYEQYF
TRBV9	TRBD1	NA	CASSVAGTGKYEQYF
TRBV6-1	TRBD1	NA	CASSDRTGGWSTEAFF
TRBV4-2	TRBD2	NA	CASSQEASGGHGDIQYF
TRBV27	TRBD1	NA	CASSLLRDRGYEQYF
TRBV7-2	TRBD1	once	CASSATVTGVPYEQYF
TRBV5-1	TRBD1	NA	CASSASSGGSYGYTF
TRBV18	NA	NA	CASSPGSGYGYTF
TRBV7-8	TRBD1	once	CATKPGSGQDFYEQYF
TRBV27	NA	once	CASSDSYNIQYF
TRBV18	TRBD1	NA	CASSPRQGGENTEAFF
TRBV30	NA	NA	CAWSDRQDHGNTIYF
TRBV10-3	NA	NA	CAISDDGRSGNEQFF
TRBV4-2	TRBD2	NA	CASSQESLSPGTSGDNEQFF
TRBV4-3	NA	NA	CASSQDRGVLDTEAFF